In its sample, the clone carrying this TCR beta chain ranks as medium-sized. Its matching antigen is unknown. Sequenced by immunoSEQ multiplex PCR; TCRdb stores in-frame clones only, minus some. The data contain about 18,000 clones, roughly 80% of them singletons. These data are taken from a study of Tregs in tolerant kidney transplant recipients. Findings and limits, study-wide: Biological reproducibility was not directly addressed, but technical replication error appeared minimal. The small number of patients limits these findings pending further validation. Tregs expanded with activated donor B cells seemed most donor-specific.

Thawed PBMCs were FACS-sorted into unstimulated CD4+CD25+CD127- regulatory T cells, CD4+CD25- non-regulatory cells, CD4 and CD8 cells. The CDR3 consists of 14 residues. Germline V gene data show CDR1 as GTSNPN and CDR2 as SVGIG (reference sequence). V lost 0 bases and J 4 bases, leaving 13 bases between the germline ends. Sequencing was carried out using Tregs from blood. The TCR sequence derives from a human donor in good health. The chain carries TRBV30 and TRBJ2-7; D may be TRBD1 or TRBD2 (5 bases each). The CDR3 reads CAWSVTRGRYEQYF. The CDR3 DNA is TGTGCCTGGAGTGTAACGAGGGGAAGGTACGAGCAGTACTTC.